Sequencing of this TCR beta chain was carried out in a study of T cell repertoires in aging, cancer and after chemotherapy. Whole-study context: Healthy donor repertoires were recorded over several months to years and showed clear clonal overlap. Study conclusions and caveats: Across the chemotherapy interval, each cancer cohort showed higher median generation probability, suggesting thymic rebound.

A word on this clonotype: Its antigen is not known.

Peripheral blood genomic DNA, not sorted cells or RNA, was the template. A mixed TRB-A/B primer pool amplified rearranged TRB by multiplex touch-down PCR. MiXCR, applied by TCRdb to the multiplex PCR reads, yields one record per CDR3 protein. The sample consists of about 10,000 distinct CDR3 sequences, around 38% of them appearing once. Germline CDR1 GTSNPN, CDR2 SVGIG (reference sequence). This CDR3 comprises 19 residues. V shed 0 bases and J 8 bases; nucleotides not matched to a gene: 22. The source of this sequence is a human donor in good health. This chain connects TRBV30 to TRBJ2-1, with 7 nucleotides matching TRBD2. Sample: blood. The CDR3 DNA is TGTGCCTGGAGTGTACTCCCCTCGAATAGCGCGGGAGTTTTTCATGAGCAGTTCTTC. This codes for CAWSVLPSNSAGVFHEQFF.